This T cell receptor (beta chain) was documented in a study of technical replicates of blood from several donors. Produced via immunoSEQ multiplex PCR; TCRdb's table is partial and in-frame only. This table holds around 93,000 clones, just under 95% found once. Germline CDR1 is MGHRA and CDR2 is YSYEKL. V was trimmed by 4 bases and J by 2 bases, leaving 22 bases between them. The CDR3 has 18 residues. V and J are TRBV4-1 and TRBJ2-3, with D possibly being TRBD1 (7 bases). The receptor was derived from a human donor in good health. Material for sequencing was T cells isolated from PBMCs. The CDR3 loop reads CASSPLPGGMWNTDTQYF. DNA for the CDR3: TGCGCCAGCAGCCCCCTGCCAGGGGGGATGTGGAACACAGATACGCAGTATTTT.